This T cell receptor (beta chain) stems from a study of response to subunit inactivated influenza vaccine. The study, taken as a whole, reports: The authors offered the suggestion that each seasonal influenza vaccination recruits few new T cells.

TCRdb reprocessed the RT-PCR reads with MiXCR, giving one entry per CDR3 protein. The data contain 600,000 to 850,000 distinct CDR3 sequences, around 15% of them singletons. The CDR3 sequence is 15 residues long. The germline V gene has CDR1 DFQATT and CDR2 SNEGSKA (reference sequence). With 1 base removed from V and 4 bases from J, the gap between germline ends came to 13 bases. This clonotype came up a few times. What it binds is unknown. Specimen: PBMCs from blood, collected around 15 days before vaccination. The V gene is TRBV20-1, the J gene TRBJ2-2, with TRBD2 as a possible D gene (7 bases). The receptor was isolated from a man aged 45-65 years who received an inactivated influenza vaccine. Here the CDR3 DNA reads TGCAGTGCTAGAGGTGCGGGGGCAGGCACCGGGGAGCTGTTTTTT. Translation gives CSARGAGAGTGELFF.